This TCR beta chain was identified in a study of blood T cells in healthy people across ages. A second PCR of about 7 to 12 cycles used a sample-barcoded 5' primer and a J-beta primer mix. In TCRdb, the 5' RACE reads were re-called with MiXCR into one record per CDR3 protein. The sample has around 1,900,000 distinct CDR3 sequences, about two fifths seen once. CDR1 and CDR2 from the germline V gene are SGHRS and YFSETQ. This CDR3 contains 16 residues. V lost 3 bases, J lost 1 base, and 13 bases lay in between. This clonotype was detected once. The gene calls are TRBV5-1 and TRBJ2-2; possibly TRBD2 for D (6 bases). Sequenced material: blood. The receptor comes from a human donor in good health. CDR3 coding DNA: TGCGCCAGCAGCTCCGGCGGAGGGCGGAACACCGGGGAGCTGTTTTTT. This encodes CASSSGGGRNTGELFF.